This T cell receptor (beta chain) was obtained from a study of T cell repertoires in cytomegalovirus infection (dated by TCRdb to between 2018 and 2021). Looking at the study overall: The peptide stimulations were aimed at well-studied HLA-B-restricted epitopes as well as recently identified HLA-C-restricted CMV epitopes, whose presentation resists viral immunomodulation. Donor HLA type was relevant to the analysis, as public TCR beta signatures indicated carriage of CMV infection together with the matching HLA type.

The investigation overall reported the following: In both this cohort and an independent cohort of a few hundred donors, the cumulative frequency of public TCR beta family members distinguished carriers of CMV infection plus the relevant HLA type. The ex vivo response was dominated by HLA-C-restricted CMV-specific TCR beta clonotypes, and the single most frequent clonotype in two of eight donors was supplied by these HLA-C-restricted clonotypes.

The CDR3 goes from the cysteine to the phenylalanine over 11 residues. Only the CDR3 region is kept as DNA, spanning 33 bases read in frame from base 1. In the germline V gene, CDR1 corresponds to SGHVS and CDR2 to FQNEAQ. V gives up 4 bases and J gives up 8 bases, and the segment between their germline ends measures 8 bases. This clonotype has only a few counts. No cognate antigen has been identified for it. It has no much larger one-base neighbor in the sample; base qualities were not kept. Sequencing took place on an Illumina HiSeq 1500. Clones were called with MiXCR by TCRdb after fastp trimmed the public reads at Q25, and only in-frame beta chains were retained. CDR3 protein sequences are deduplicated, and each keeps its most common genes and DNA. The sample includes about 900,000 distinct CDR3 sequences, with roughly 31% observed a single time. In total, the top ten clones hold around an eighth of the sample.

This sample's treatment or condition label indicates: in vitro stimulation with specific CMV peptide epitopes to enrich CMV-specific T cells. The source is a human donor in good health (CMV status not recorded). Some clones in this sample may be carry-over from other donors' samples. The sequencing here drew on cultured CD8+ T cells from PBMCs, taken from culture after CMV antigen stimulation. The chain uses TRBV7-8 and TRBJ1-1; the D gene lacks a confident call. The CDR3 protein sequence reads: CASSSNSEAFF. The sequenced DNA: TGTGCCAGCAGCTCGAACAGCGAAGCTTTCTTT. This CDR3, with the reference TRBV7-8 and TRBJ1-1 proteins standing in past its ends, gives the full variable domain GAGVSQSPRYKVAKRGQDVALRCDPISGHVSLFWYQQALGQGPEFLTYFQNEAQLDKSGLPSDRFFAERPEGSVSTLKIQRTQQEDSAVYLCASSSNSEAFFGQGTRLTVV.